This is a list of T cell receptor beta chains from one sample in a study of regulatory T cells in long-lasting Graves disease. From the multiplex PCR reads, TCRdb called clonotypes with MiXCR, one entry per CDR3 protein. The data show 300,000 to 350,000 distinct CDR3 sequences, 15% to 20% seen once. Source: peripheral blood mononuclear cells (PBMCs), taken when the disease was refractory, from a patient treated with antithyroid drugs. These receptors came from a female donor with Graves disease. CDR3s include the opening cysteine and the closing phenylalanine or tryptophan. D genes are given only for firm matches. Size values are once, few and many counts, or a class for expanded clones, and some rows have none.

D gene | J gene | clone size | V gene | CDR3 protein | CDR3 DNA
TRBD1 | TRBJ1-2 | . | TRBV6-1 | CASIKGQGTYGYTF | TGTGCCAGCATCAAAGGACAGGGGACCTATGGCTACACCTTC
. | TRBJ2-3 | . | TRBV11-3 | CASSFGTDHSTDTQYF | TGTGCCAGCAGCTTTGGGACCGACCATAGCACAGATACGCAGTATTTT
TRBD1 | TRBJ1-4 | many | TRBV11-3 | CASSSRQGWNEKLFF | TGTGCCAGCAGCTCCAGACAGGGCTGGAATGAAAAACTGTTTTTT
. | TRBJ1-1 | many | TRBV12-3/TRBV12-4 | CASRGRVGTEAFF | TGTGCCAGCAGGGGAAGGGTGGGAACTGAAGCTTTCTTT
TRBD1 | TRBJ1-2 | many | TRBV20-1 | CSVTGDYGYTF | TGCAGTGTGACAGGGGACTATGGCTACACCTTC
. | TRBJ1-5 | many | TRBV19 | CASSIEHRDQPQHF | TGTGCCAGTAGTATAGAGCATCGAGATCAGCCCCAGCATTTT
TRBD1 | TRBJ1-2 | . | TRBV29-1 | CSVGQGFGYTF | TGCAGCGTAGGACAGGGGTTTGGCTACACCTTC
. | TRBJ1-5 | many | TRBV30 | CAWSDREDQPQHF | TGTGCCTGGAGTGACAGGGAGGATCAGCCCCAGCATTTT
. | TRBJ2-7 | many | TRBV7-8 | CASSLGRENYEQYF | TGTGCCAGCAGCTTGGGCAGGGAGAACTACGAGCAGTACTTC
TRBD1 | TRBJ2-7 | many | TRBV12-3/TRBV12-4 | CASSPRQGAPSYEQYF | TGTGCCAGCAGTCCCCGGCAGGGGGCCCCCTCCTACGAGCAGTACTTC
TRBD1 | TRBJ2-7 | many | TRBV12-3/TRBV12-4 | CASSSSTGGGEQYF | TGTGCCAGCAGTTCCTCGACAGGGGGCGGCGAGCAGTACTTC
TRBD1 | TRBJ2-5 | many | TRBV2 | CASRTRDRGPETQYF | TGTGCCAGCAGAACCCGGGACAGGGGGCCGGAGACCCAGTACTTC
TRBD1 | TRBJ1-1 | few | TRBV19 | CASSVRQGTLVAFF | TGTGCCAGTAGTGTCCGACAGGGCACGTTGGTAGCTTTCTTT
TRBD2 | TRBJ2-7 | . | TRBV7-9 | CASSLETSGQYEQYF | TGTGCCAGCAGCTTAGAGACTAGCGGCCAATACGAGCAGTACTTC
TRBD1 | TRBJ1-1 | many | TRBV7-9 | CASSGRTGWDTEAFF | TGTGCCAGCAGCGGGAGGACAGGGTGGGACACTGAAGCTTTCTTT
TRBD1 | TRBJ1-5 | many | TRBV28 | CASSPTGVNQPQHF | TGTGCCAGCAGTCCAACAGGGGTCAATCAGCCCCAGCATTTT
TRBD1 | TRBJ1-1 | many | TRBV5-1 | CASSVQGEMNTEAFF | TGCGCCAGCAGCGTCCAGGGGGAAATGAACACTGAAGCTTTCTTT
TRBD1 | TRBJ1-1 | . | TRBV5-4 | CASSLGGQGSAFF | TGTGCCAGCAGCTTGGGTGGACAGGGTTCAGCTTTCTTT
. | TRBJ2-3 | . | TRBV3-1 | CASSQDSASTDTQYF | TGTGCCAGCAGCCAAGATTCGGCTAGCACAGATACGCAGTATTTT